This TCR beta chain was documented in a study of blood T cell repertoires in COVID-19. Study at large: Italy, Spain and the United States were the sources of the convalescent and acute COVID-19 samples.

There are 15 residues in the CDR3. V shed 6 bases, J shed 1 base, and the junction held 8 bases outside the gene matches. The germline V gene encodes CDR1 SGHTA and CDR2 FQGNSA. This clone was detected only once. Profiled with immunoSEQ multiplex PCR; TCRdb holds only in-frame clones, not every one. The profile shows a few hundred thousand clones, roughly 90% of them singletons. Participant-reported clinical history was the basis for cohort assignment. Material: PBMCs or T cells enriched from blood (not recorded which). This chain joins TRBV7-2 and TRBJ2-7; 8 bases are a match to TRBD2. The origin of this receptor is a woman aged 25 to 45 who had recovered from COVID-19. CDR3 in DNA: TGTGCCAGCAGTCCTCTTAGCGGGGAATCCTACGAGCAGTACTTC. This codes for CASSPLSGESYEQYF.